This record looks at one T cell receptor beta chain sequence and its context. V was shortened by 3 bases and J by 3 bases, with 9 bases between the two germline ends. There are 13 residues in the CDR3. Looked up from germline, CDR1 is KGHSH and CDR2 is LQKENI. The source of the sample is a study of blood T cell repertoires in COVID-19. TCRdb's copy holds only in-frame clones and misses some; the assay was immunoSEQ multiplex PCR. This sample has approximately 33,000 clones; 70% to 90% occur once, and the top ten carry 7% to 9.5%. This clonotype was obtained from a man between 60 and 75 years old with COVID-19, enrolled during active disease. This chain connects TRBV18 to TRBJ2-7; D gene uncertain. Material: peripheral blood. The CDR3 DNA reads as TGTGCCAGCTCACCCCGGTCCGACTACGAGCAGTACTTC. Residues: CASSPRSDYEQYF.